The T cell receptor beta chain described here comes from a study of CD8 T cells in ankylosing spondylitis. TCRdb passed the 5' RACE reads through MiXCR, listing each CDR3 protein once. The sample holds around 540,000 distinct CDR3 sequences; 10% to 15% are singletons and the top ten take under 7.5%. Study findings and constraints: Ankylosing spondylitis blood appeared to carry a characteristic TCR beta motif of 7 or 8 highly homologous variants. Within peripheral blood, clones linked to disease were CD8+ and relatively rare. Reported data indicate significant enrichment of disease-linked clones within matched ankylosing spondylitis synovial fluid.

Ten or more counts support this clonotype. What it binds is unknown. This CDR3 has 13 amino acids. V lost 1 base to trimming and J lost 0 bases, with 3 bases between them. Germline CDR1 reads SGHAT; CDR2 reads FQNNGV. The rearrangement uses TRBV11-2 and TRBJ2-5; no firm D call. The sequenced sample was blood, either unsorted or a sorted T cell fraction (not recorded which). This TCR was sampled from a male donor with ankylosing spondylitis. This CDR3 is CASSLGYQETQYF. CDR3 sequence (DNA): TGTGCCAGCAGCTTAGGGTACCAAGAGACCCAGTACTTC.